The source of this T cell receptor beta chain is a study of OX40 agonist ivuxolimab in advanced cancers. The wider study: Patients were infused with ivuxolimab every 2 weeks at 0.01 to 10 mg/kg.

Patients with autoimmune history or systemic immunosuppression were excluded. With baseline, cycle 4 day 1, and cycle 7 day 1 as timepoints, blood was sampled. Sequencing was performed with immunoSEQ multiplex PCR; in TCRdb, only in-frame clones are kept and a portion is missing. The sample lists 70,000 or so clones, around 80% seen once, with about 2.2% in the top ten. The clonotype was recovered from an adult with an advanced solid tumor such as melanoma, head and neck, liver or kidney cancer. Sequencing used CD4+ or CD8+ T cells sorted from blood, obtained in a trial of the OX40 agonist ivuxolimab.

CDR3 nucleotides: TGTGCCAGCAGTGAAAATATTGTGATAGGGTACAGCTCCTACGAGCAGTACTTC. It yields the protein CASSENIVIGYSSYEQYF. V is TRBV6-1 and J is TRBJ2-7; D is uncertain. Germline V CDR1 and CDR2: MNHNS, SASEGT. This CDR3 is 18 amino acids long. The V end lost 2 bases, the J end lost 0 bases, and 20 bases lay between the germline ends.